Presented here are 21 T cell receptor beta chains from one specimen sequenced in a study of cytomegalovirus exposure and HLA in healthy donors. Researchers ran the PCR with 60 Vbeta and 13 Jbeta primers. Profiled with immunoSEQ multiplex PCR; TCRdb holds only in-frame clones, not every one. The sample carries about 140,000 clones, roughly four fifths recorded once. Sequenced sample: PBMCs. These receptors were collected from a human donor in good health.

V gene TRBV6-1 combines with J gene TRBJ1-5, with D possibly matching TRBD1 (6 bases). Germline V gene sequence: CDR1 MNHNS, CDR2 SASEGT. The CDR3 is 15 amino acids. V gave up 1 base and J gave up 1 base, with 8 bases separating them. The CDR3 bases are TGTGCCAGCAGTGAAGGACAGGTGAGCAATCAGCCCCAGCATTTT. Its protein is CASSEGQVSNQPQHF.

The V call is TRBV10-1, the J call TRBJ2-1, with 12 bases lining up with TRBD2. Trimming removed 1 base from V and 9 bases from J; junction bases left unmatched: 7. Germline assignment: CDR1 WNHNN and CDR2 SYGVQD (reference sequence). The CDR3 covers 16 residues. The CDR3 bases are TGCGCCAGCAGTGAGTGTTCTAGCGGGAGGGGTCGTGAGCAGTTCTTC. Residues: CASSECSSGRGREQFF.

The chain combines TRBV6-1 with TRBJ1-5; 11 bases align to TRBD1. The CDR3 length is 16 residues. In germline, CDR1 is MNHNS, CDR2 SASEGT. The trim removed 3 bases at V and 4 bases at J, leaving 5 bases unmatched. In DNA form, the CDR3 reads TGTGCCAGCAGTGAGGGACAGGGGGATAGGAATCAGCCCCAGCATTTT. Translation: CASSEGQGDRNQPQHF.

Concerning this clone itself: Different DNA sequences within this sample yield the same CDR3. The chain recombines TRBV5-4 with TRBJ2-5; 12 bases fit TRBD2. The V gene's germline CDR1 is SGHNT and CDR2 YYREEE (reference sequence). The CDR3 loop spans 14 amino acids. Germline trimming cut 4 bases from V and 5 bases from J; bases unmatched to any gene: 3. CDR3 region: CASSLGLAGETQYF. Here the CDR3 DNA reads TGTGCCAGCAGCCTGGGACTAGCGGGCGAGACCCAGTACTTC. The complete variable domain, with remaining parts taken from reference TRBV5-4 and TRBJ2-5, reads ETGVTQSPTHLIKTRGQQVTLRCSSQSGHNTVSWYQQALGQGPQFIFQYYREEENGRGNFPPRFSGLQFPNYSSELNVNALELDDSALYLCASSLGLAGETQYFGPGTRLLVL.

A few counts support this clone. At the DNA level, this CDR3 is encoded by other sequences in the same sample as well. V gene TRBV9 combines with J gene TRBJ1-1; tentatively, D is TRBD1 (5 bases). Germline CDR1 is SGDLS and CDR2 is YYNGEE. The length of the CDR3 is 13 residues. V dropped 0 bases and J dropped 3 bases, with 6 bases sitting between them. The CDR3 nucleotides are TGTGCCAGCAGCGTAGGGGGGGACACTGAAGCTTTCTTT. It translates to CASSVGGDTEAFF.

The chain combines TRBV2 with TRBJ2-1; D gene unclear. Germline V CDR1 and CDR2: SNHLY, FYNNEI. The germline V and J ends were trimmed by 5 bases and 2 bases, with 10 bases remaining between them. The CDR3 extends over 14 amino acids. CDR3 in amino acids: CASSHTNTYNEQFF. The CDR3 nucleotides read TGTGCCAGCAGTCACACAAATACCTACAATGAGCAGTTCTTC.

The V gene is TRBV7-2, the J gene TRBJ2-1; possibly TRBD2 for D (7 bases). The germline V and J ends were trimmed by 6 bases and 5 bases, with 20 bases remaining between them. Looked up from germline, CDR1 is SGHTA and CDR2 is FQGNSA. The CDR3 runs 16 residues. The CDR3 region has the DNA TGTGCCAGCAGAAGGGGGGGAAGCGGGATAAACAATGAGCAGTTCTTC. This translates into CASRRGGSGINNEQFF.

This rearrangement joins TRBV9 to TRBJ1-1, with 7 positions matching TRBD1. Looked up from germline, CDR1 is SGDLS and CDR2 is YYNGEE. V was pared by 4 bases and J by 2 bases, with 5 bases of the junction left unmatched. The CDR3 has 14 residues. The CDR3 here is CASSKQGINTEAFF. The CDR3 nucleotides read TGTGCCAGCAGCAAACAGGGGATTAACACTGAAGCTTTCTTT.

The rearrangement links TRBV19 to TRBJ2-6, with no clear D. V lost 4 bases, J lost 4 bases, and 11 bases lay in between. CDR1 is LNHDA, CDR2 SQIVND, per germline (reference sequence). The CDR3 loop spans 15 amino acids. CDR3 amino acids: CASSNWATGANVLTF. The CDR3, as DNA: TGTGCCAGTAGTAACTGGGCGACAGGGGCCAACGTCCTGACTTTC.

The V gene is TRBV13, the J gene TRBJ2-7, with 8 bases that match TRBD2. This CDR3 has 14 amino acids. Looked up from germline, CDR1 is PRHDT and CDR2 is FYEKMQ (reference sequence). With 2 bases clipped from V and 5 bases from J, the junction kept 5 bases outside the gene matches. The DNA of the CDR3 is TGTGCCAGCAGCTTAACGGGAGGGCGTGACGAGCAGTACTTC. Its protein is CASSLTGGRDEQYF.

V gene TRBV11-1 combines with J gene TRBJ2-5; D is possibly TRBD2 (5 bases). The DNA matches TRBJ2-7 better at its end, which makes the J call doubtful. The CDR3 is 13 amino acids. Germline assignment: CDR1 SGHAT and CDR2 FQDESV (reference sequence). CDR3 sequence: CASSESGLYEQYF. The DNA of the CDR3 is TGTGCCAGCAGCGAATCAGGACTTTACGAGCAGTACTTC.

This clone was detected once. Other DNA sequences in the same sample also yield this CDR3. This chain uses TRBV2 with TRBJ2-7, with TRBD1 matching 7 bases. This CDR3 comprises 13 residues. The trim removed 6 bases at V and 5 bases at J, leaving 7 bases unmatched. Germline CDR1 is SNHLY and CDR2 is FYNNEI. The CDR3 nucleotides read TGTGCCAGCAGCCCGATTACAGGGGACGAGCAGTACTTC. Residues: CASSPITGDEQYF.

V and J are TRBV19 and TRBJ2-2; D not certain. The germline V gene encodes CDR1 LNHDA and CDR2 SQIVND (reference sequence). Trimming removed 6 bases at V and 9 bases at J, with 14 bases between. CDR3 size: 13 residues. The chain's CDR3 is CASSPLRVRELFF. The CDR3 nucleotides read TGTGCCAGTAGCCCCCTACGAGTTCGGGAGCTGTTTTTT.

The V call is TRBV11-3, the J call TRBJ2-1, with D possibly TRBD1 on 6 matching bases. The V end lost 3 bases, the J end lost 5 bases, and 14 bases lay between the germline ends. This CDR3 comprises 15 residues. CDR1 and CDR2 from the germline V gene are SGHNT and YENEEA. The CDR3 DNA follows: TGTGCCAGCAGCTTTTGGGACACTGCGCACAATGAGCAGTTCTTC. Amino acid sequence: CASSFWDTAHNEQFF.

The V and J genes are TRBV15 and TRBJ2-7; D is unclear. Germline CDR1 reads LNHNV; CDR2 reads YYDKDF (reference sequence). V lost 1 base to trimming and J lost 1 base, with 8 bases between them. The CDR3 totals 14 residues. CDR3 in DNA: TGTGCCACCAGCAGAGTTGACTCATCCTACGAGCAGTACTTC. Its protein is CATSRVDSSYEQYF.

A few counts support this clone. The CDR3 protein is CASSPTSTGELFF. The CDR3 nucleotides are TGTGCCAGTAGCCCGACTAGTACCGGGGAGCTGTTTTTT. The chain links TRBV19 to TRBJ2-2; weak D call: TRBD2 (6 bases). Trimming stripped 6 bases from V and 5 bases from J, with 10 bases between. CDR1 is LNHDA and CDR2 is SQIVND in the germline V gene (reference sequence). CDR3 length: 13 residues.

V usage is TRBV5-6 and J usage is TRBJ1-2; D is perhaps TRBD1 (5 bases). This CDR3 has 13 residues. V was trimmed by 1 base and J by 8 bases, leaving 12 bases between them. The germline CDR1 and CDR2 sequences are SGHDT and YYEEEE. The CDR3 sequence: CASSLTDDSGYTF. In DNA form, the CDR3 reads TGTGCCAGCAGCTTGACTGATGACAGCGGCTACACCTTC.

This chain links TRBV2 with TRBJ2-7; D is uncertain. This CDR3 is 12 amino acids long. The germline V gene has CDR1 SNHLY and CDR2 FYNNEI. V was clipped by 8 bases and J by 0 bases, with 8 bases between them. DNA of the CDR3: TGTGCCAGCCGTGGCTACTCCTACGAGCAGTACTTC. This gives the protein CASRGYSYEQYF.

This chain connects TRBV6-1 to TRBJ2-3; 12 bases line up with TRBD2. With 4 bases clipped from V and 5 bases from J, the junction kept 10 bases outside the gene matches. Germline values: CDR1 MNHNS, CDR2 SASEGT. This CDR3 is 17 amino acids long. CDR3 sequence reads: CASSALAGGTGIDTQYF. CDR3 DNA sequence: TGTGCCAGCAGTGCTCTAGCGGGAGGGACCGGCATAGATACGCAGTATTTT.

The chain employs TRBV9 and TRBJ2-7; 11 bases line up with TRBD2. This CDR3 spans 16 amino acids. The trim removed 4 bases at V and 5 bases at J, leaving 11 bases unmatched. CDR1 and CDR2 (germline): SGDLS, YYNGEE. The CDR3 region is CASSPLAGGPPDEQYF. The CDR3 DNA follows: TGTGCCAGCAGCCCCCTAGCGGGGGGACCCCCCGACGAGCAGTACTTC.

The chain employs TRBV4-1 and TRBJ1-6, with D possibly being TRBD1 (5 bases). Germline V gene data show CDR1 as MGHRA and CDR2 as YSYEKL. The CDR3 spans 13 residues. V dropped 0 bases and J dropped 18 bases, with 15 bases sitting between them. This CDR3 reads CASSQDQGRLSHF. The CDR3 bases are TGCGCCAGCAGCCAAGATCAGGGCCGCTTAAGCCACTTT.